A selection of T cell receptor beta chains follows, all from one sample in a study of blood T cells in healthy people across ages. MiXCR, applied by TCRdb to the 5' RACE reads, yields one record per CDR3 protein. This table has 730,000 or so distinct CDR3 sequences, less than 45% appearing once. The sequenced sample consisted of blood. The receptors derive from an elderly man in good health. The CDR3 runs from the conserved cysteine through the conserved F or W. Each record gives: V gene, J gene, clone size, D gene, CDR3 protein, CDR3 DNA. The D gene is left open where the match is weak. The listing skips clone size in some rows; elsewhere it reads once, few, many or a size class.

>TRBV7-2|TRBJ2-4|many|TRBD2
CASSLMGGAKNIQYF
TGTGCCAGCAGCTTAATGGGGGGGGCCAAAAACATTCAGTACTTC
>TRBV6-2/TRBV6-3|TRBJ2-7|NA|TRBD1
CASRRSGQGTYEQYF
TGTGCCAGCAGACGCTCGGGACAGGGGACCTACGAGCAGTACTTC
>TRBV20-1|TRBJ2-3|NA|NA
CSASGTDTQYF
TGCAGTGCTAGCGGGACAGATACGCAGTATTTT
>TRBV5-1|TRBJ1-1|NA|TRBD1
CASRATQGARAFF
TGCGCCAGCAGGGCCACACAGGGGGCGCGGGCTTTCTTT
>TRBV6-5|TRBJ2-2|NA|NA
CASRLDENTGELFF
TGTGCCAGCAGACTCGACGAGAACACCGGGGAGCTGTTTTTT
>TRBV6-5|TRBJ2-7|NA|NA
CASSRGSRVLYNEQYF
TGTGCCAGCAGCCGGGGATCACGGGTATTATACAATGAGCAGTACTTC
>TRBV20-1|TRBJ2-7|many|NA
CSAKHRVLYEQYF
TGCAGTGCTAAACACAGGGTACTTTACGAGCAGTACTTC
>TRBV2|TRBJ2-7|NA|TRBD1
CASSADRGGSYEQYF
TGTGCCAGCAGTGCGGACAGGGGAGGGTCCTACGAGCAGTACTTC
>TRBV11-2|TRBJ2-1|NA|TRBD2
CASSSPTSGGTENEQFF
TGTGCCAGCAGCTCCCCAACTAGCGGGGGAACCGAGAATGAGCAGTTCTTC
>TRBV3-1|TRBJ2-2|once|NA
CASSSGGELFF
TGTGCCAGCAGCAGCGGCGGGGAGCTGTTTTTT
>TRBV13|TRBJ2-3|NA|TRBD2
CASSLVASGREVYSTDTQYF
TGTGCCAGCAGCTTAGTCGCTAGCGGGAGGGAAGTCTATAGCACAGATACGCAGTATTTT
>TRBV29-1|TRBJ2-7|NA|NA
CSVVQGGDEQYF
TGCAGCGTTGTGCAGGGAGGCGACGAGCAGTACTTC
>TRBV25-1|TRBJ1-2|NA|NA
CASSEGQKYGYTF
TGTGCCAGCAGTGAGGGACAAAAATATGGCTACACCTTC
>TRBV2|TRBJ1-5|NA|NA
CASRPDRNYNQPQHF
TGTGCCAGCAGACCTGACAGGAACTACAATCAGCCCCAGCATTTT
>TRBV12-3/TRBV12-4|TRBJ2-1|NA|TRBD2
CASSNSGRRYNEQFF
TGTGCCAGCAGTAATAGCGGGAGGCGGTACAATGAGCAGTTCTTC
>TRBV10-3|TRBJ2-1|NA|NA
CAISEPRPIYNEQFF
TGTGCCATCAGTGAGCCGAGACCGATTTACAATGAGCAGTTCTTC
>TRBV5-1|TRBJ2-3|few|TRBD2
CASSFGLASTDTQYF
TGCGCCAGCAGCTTCGGACTAGCCAGCACAGATACGCAGTATTTT
>TRBV6-2/TRBV6-3|TRBJ2-3|NA|NA
CASRSGDSDTQYF
TGTGCCAGCAGATCCGGGGACTCAGATACGCAGTATTTT
>TRBV7-9|TRBJ1-1|many|NA
CASSLGRGNAEAFF
TGTGCCAGCAGCTTAGGACGGGGAAACGCTGAAGCTTTCTTT
>TRBV28|TRBJ1-5|NA|NA
CASSLSGGPYSNQPQHF
TGTGCCAGCAGTTTAAGCGGGGGACCCTATAGCAATCAGCCCCAGCATTTT
>TRBV3-1|TRBJ2-1|NA|TRBD2
CASSQEILAGGYNEQFF
TGTGCCAGCAGCCAAGAGATACTAGCGGGGGGGTACAATGAGCAGTTCTTC
>TRBV6-2/TRBV6-3|TRBJ2-5|NA|TRBD2
CASRPGLAERETQYF
TGTGCCAGCAGACCCGGACTAGCGGAGAGGGAGACCCAGTACTTC
>TRBV12-3/TRBV12-4|TRBJ1-4|NA|NA
CASSSSWGATNEKLFF
TGTGCCAGCAGTTCTTCTTGGGGGGCAACTAATGAAAAACTGTTTTTT
>TRBV25-1|TRBJ1-2|NA|NA
CASSGIHGAAFYGYTF
TGTGCCAGCAGTGGGATACATGGGGCAGCATTCTATGGCTACACCTTC
>TRBV6-5|TRBJ2-3|few|NA
CASSYRTPPDTQYF
TGTGCCAGCAGTTACAGGACACCCCCAGATACGCAGTATTTT
>TRBV18|TRBJ2-5|NA|TRBD1
CASSTDRGTQETQYF
TGTGCCAGCTCCACGGACAGGGGGACCCAAGAGACCCAGTACTTC
>TRBV27|TRBJ1-2|NA|TRBD1
CASRSPGTGFSYYGYTF
TGTGCCAGCAGGTCCCCTGGGACAGGGTTCTCTTACTATGGCTACACCTTC
>TRBV10-3|TRBJ2-3|many|NA
CAISEKGTSTDTQYF
TGTGCCATCAGTGAGAAGGGAACGAGCACAGATACGCAGTATTTT
>TRBV6-5|TRBJ2-1|NA|NA
CASSYSPYEQFF
TGTGCCAGCAGTTACTCGCCTTATGAGCAGTTCTTC
>TRBV7-9|TRBJ1-4|few|NA
CASSLVPAANEKLFF
TGTGCCAGCAGCTTAGTCCCGGCGGCTAATGAAAAACTGTTTTTT
>TRBV20-1|TRBJ1-5|NA|NA
CSASSRAVSNQPQHF
TGCAGTGCTAGTAGTAGGGCGGTTAGCAATCAGCCCCAGCATTTT
>TRBV20-1|TRBJ2-7|few|TRBD2
CSARDPGGKGEQYF
TGCAGTGCTAGAGATCCGGGGGGTAAGGGCGAGCAGTACTTC
>TRBV6-2/TRBV6-3|TRBJ2-7|NA|NA
CASLDGYEQYF
TGTGCCAGCCTAGACGGCTACGAGCAGTACTTC